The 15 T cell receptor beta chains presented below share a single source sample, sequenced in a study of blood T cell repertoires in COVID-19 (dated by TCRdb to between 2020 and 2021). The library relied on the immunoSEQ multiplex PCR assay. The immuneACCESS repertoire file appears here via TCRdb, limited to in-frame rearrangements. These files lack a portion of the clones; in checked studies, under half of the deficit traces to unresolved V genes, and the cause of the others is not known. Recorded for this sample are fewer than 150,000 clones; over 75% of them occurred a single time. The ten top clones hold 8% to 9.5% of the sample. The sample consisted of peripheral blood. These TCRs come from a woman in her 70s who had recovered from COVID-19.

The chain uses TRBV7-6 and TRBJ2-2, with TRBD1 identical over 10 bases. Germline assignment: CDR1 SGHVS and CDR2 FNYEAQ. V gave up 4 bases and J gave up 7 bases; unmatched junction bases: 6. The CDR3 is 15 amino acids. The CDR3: CASSWGTGASGELFF. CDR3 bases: TGTGCCAGCAGCTGGGGGACAGGGGCGAGCGGGGAGCTGTTTTTT.

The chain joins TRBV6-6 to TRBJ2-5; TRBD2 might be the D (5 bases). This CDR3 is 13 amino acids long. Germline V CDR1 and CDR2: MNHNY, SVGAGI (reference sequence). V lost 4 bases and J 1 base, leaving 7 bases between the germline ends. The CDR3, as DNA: TGTGCCAGCAGTTTGGACTCCCAAGAGACCCAGTACTTC. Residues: CASSLDSQETQYF.

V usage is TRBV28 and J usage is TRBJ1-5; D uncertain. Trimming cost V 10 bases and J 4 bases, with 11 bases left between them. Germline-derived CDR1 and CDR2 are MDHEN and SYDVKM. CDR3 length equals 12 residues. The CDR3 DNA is TGTGCCACCACGAGTCGAAATCAGCCCCAGCATTTT. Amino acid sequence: CATTSRNQPQHF.

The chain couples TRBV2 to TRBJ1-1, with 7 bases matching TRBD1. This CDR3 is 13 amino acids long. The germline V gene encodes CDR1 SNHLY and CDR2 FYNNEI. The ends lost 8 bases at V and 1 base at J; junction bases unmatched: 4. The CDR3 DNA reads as TGTGCCAGCGGGGGACAGAGGAACACTGAAGCTTTCTTT. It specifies CASGGQRNTEAFF.

The CDR3 sequence: CASSRQGTNSPLHF. As DNA, the CDR3 is TGTGCCAGCAGCCGACAGGGCACTAATTCACCCCTCCACTTT. The chain joins TRBV7-9 to TRBJ1-6; TRBD1 matches at 7 bases. The CDR3 extends over 14 amino acids. Germline CDR1 reads SEHNR; CDR2 reads FQNEAQ (reference sequence). Trimming cost V 5 bases and J 6 bases; bases outside gene matches: 4.

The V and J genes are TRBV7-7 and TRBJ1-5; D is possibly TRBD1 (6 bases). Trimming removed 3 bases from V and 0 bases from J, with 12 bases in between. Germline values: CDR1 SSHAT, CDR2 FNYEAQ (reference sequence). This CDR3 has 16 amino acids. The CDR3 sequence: CASSLQLGGSNQPQHF. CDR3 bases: TGTGCCAGCAGCTTGCAATTAGGGGGTAGCAATCAGCCCCAGCATTTT.

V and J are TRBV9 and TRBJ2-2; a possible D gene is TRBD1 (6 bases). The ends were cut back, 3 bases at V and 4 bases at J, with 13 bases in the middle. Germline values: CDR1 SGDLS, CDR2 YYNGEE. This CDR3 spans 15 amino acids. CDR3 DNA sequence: TGTGCCAGCAGCGCTACAGGGTTGGGCACCGGGGAGCTGTTTTTT. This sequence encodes CASSATGLGTGELFF.

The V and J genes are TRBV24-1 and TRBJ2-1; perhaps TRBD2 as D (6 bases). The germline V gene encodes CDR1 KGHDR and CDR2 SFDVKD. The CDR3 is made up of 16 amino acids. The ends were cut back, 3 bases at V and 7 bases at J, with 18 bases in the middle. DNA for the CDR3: TGTGCCACCAGTGATGAGGGGACTCAGGGAGGTAATGAGCAGTTCTTC. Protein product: CATSDEGTQGGNEQFF.

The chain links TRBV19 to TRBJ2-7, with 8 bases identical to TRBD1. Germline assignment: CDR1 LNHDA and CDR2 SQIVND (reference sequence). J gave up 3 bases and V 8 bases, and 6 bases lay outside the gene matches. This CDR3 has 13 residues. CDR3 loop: CASAGTGYYEQYF. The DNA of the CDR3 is TGTGCCAGTGCCGGGACAGGATACTACGAGCAGTACTTC. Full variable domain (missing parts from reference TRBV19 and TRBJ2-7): DGGITQSPKYLFRKEGQNVTLSCEQNLNHDAMYWYRQDPGQGLRLIYYSQIVNDFQKGDIAEGYSVSREKKESFPLTVTSAQKNPTAFYLCASAGTGYYEQYFGPGTRLTVT.

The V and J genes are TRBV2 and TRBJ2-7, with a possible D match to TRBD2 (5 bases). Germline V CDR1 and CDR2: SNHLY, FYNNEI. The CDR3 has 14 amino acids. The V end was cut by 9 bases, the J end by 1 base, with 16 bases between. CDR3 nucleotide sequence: TGTGCCAGACCAATTGGGAGCCAATCCTACGAGCAGTACTTC. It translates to CARPIGSQSYEQYF.

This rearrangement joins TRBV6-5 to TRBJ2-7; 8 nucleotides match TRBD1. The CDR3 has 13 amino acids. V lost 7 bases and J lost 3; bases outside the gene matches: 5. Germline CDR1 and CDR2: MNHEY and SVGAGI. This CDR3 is CASKDRESYEQYF. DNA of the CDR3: TGTGCCAGCAAGGACAGGGAGAGCTACGAGCAGTACTTC.

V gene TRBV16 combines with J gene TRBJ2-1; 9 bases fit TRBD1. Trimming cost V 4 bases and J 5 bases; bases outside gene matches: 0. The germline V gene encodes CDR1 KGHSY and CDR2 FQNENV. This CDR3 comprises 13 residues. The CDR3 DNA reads TGTGCCAGCAGCCGGGACAGGGACAATGAGCAGTTCTTC. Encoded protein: CASSRDRDNEQFF.

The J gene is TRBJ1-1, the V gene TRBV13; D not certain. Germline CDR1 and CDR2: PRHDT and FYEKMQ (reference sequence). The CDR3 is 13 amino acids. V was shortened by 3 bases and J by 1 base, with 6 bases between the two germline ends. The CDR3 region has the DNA TGTGCCAGCAGCTTTAGAGCGAACACTGAAGCTTTCTTT. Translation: CASSFRANTEAFF.

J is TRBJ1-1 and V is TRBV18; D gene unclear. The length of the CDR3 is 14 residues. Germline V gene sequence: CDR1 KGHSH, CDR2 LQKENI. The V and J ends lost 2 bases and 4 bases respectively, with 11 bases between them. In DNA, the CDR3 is TGTGCCAGCTCACCATCGTCGGGAGGCACTGAAGCTTTCTTT. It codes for CASSPSSGGTEAFF.

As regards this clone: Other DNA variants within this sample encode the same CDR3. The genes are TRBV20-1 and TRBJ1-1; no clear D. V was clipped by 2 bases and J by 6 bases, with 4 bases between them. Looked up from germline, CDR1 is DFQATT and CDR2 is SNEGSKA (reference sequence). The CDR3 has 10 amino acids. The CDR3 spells CSARLSEAFF. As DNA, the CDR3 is TGCAGTGCTAGACTGTCTGAAGCTTTCTTT.